Listed below are T cell receptor beta chains from one sample, sequenced in a study of shared clonotypes between healthy human individuals. The table came from immunoSEQ multiplex PCR; TCRdb's copy has only in-frame clones and leaves some out. This sample carries fewer than 500,000 clones, almost 80% of them seen once, and the ten largest clones take about 12%. The sequenced sample consisted of PBMCs. Source of these receptors: a woman between 35 and 50 years old in good health. Some clones in this sample may be carry-over from other donors' samples. Each CDR3 is given with its conserved first and last residue. A D gene is named only where the DNA matches it firmly. Clone size, where shown, is once, few, many, or a class for clones that have expanded.

TRBJ2-3 | TRBV4-1 | NA | NA | CASSMLTDTQYF | TGCGCCAGCAGCATGCTCACAGATACGCAGTATTTT
TRBJ2-2 | TRBV19 | NA | once | CASRGRTGELFF | TGTGCCAGTCGAGGACGAACCGGGGAGCTGTTTTTT
TRBJ2-4 | TRBV25-1 | TRBD2 | NA | CASSPRKRERDIQYF | TGTGCCAGCAGTCCCCGAAAGCGGGAGAGGGACATTCAGTACTTC
TRBJ2-1 | TRBV13 | NA | few | CASSLGRWGDVNNEQFF | TGTGCCAGCAGCTTAGGCCGGTGGGGGGATGTAAACAATGAGCAGTTCTTC
TRBJ2-3 | TRBV29-1 | NA | few | CSVERAGFGTDTQYF | TGCAGCGTTGAGCGGGCGGGGTTCGGGACAGATACGCAGTATTTT
TRBJ2-7 | TRBV18 | TRBD2 | NA | CASSSGLAGFVYEQYF | TGTGCCAGCTCATCCGGACTAGCGGGATTTGTGTACGAGCAGTACTTC
TRBJ1-1 | TRBV9 | NA | NA | CASSLGWVNTEAFF | TGTGCCAGCAGCCTTGGGTGGGTGAACACTGAAGCTTTCTTT
TRBJ1-1 | TRBV7-3 | TRBD1 | NA | CASSSMGQGNTEAFF | TGTGCCAGCAGCAGTATGGGACAGGGGAACACTGAAGCTTTCTTT
TRBJ2-7 | TRBV2 | NA | NA | CASSAPRRGEQYF | TGTGCCAGCAGTGCCCCCCGTCGGGGCGAGCAGTACTTC
TRBJ2-1 | TRBV11-2 | NA | NA | CASSLSGPGYNEQFF | TGTGCCAGCAGCCTGAGCGGCCCAGGTTACAATGAGCAGTTCTTC
TRBJ1-1 | TRBV7-9 | TRBD1 | NA | CASSPGTGVGNTEAFF | TGTGCCAGCAGCCCCGGGACAGGGGTCGGGAACACTGAAGCTTTCTTT
TRBJ1-1 | TRBV15 | NA | NA | CATSRQGHTEAFF | TGTGCCACCAGCAGACAGGGGCACACTGAAGCTTTCTTT
TRBJ2-5 | TRBV6-1 | TRBD2 | NA | CASRASGGGETQYF | TGTGCCAGCAGGGCTAGCGGGGGAGGGGAGACCCAGTACTTC
TRBJ1-1 | TRBV7-2 | NA | many | CASIWTANTEAFF | TGTGCCAGCATATGGACAGCGAACACTGAAGCTTTCTTT
TRBJ2-1 | TRBV28 | TRBD2 | NA | CASTWTSGNNEQFF | TGTGCCAGCACCTGGACTAGCGGCAACAATGAGCAGTTCTTC
TRBJ2-1 | TRBV28 | TRBD2 | NA | CASISTLGREISYNEQFF | TGTGCCAGCATCTCAACCCTCGGGCGGGAGATCTCCTACAATGAGCAGTTCTTC
TRBJ2-7 | TRBV5-4 | TRBD2 | NA | CASSTGTSGSYEQYF | TGTGCCAGCAGCACAGGTACTAGCGGCTCCTACGAGCAGTACTTC
TRBJ2-6 | TRBV7-2 | NA | NA | CASSLNLYLPLSGANVLTF | TGTGCCAGCAGCTTAAATTTATATCTACCACTTTCTGGGGCCAACGTCCTGACTTTC
TRBJ2-1 | TRBV19 | TRBD2 | NA | CASLAGGPLGYNEQFF | TGTGCCAGTCTAGCGGGAGGGCCCCTAGGCTACAATGAGCAGTTCTTC
TRBJ2-1 | TRBV27 | TRBD1 | NA | CATDRAPYNEQFF | TGTGCCACAGACAGGGCCCCTTACAATGAGCAGTTCTTC
TRBJ2-7 | TRBV5-1 | NA | NA | CASSLAAVSYEQYF | TGCGCCAGCAGCTTGGCGGCGGTCTCCTACGAGCAGTACTTC
TRBJ2-7 | TRBV7-6 | TRBD1 | NA | CASSPGQGTYEQYF | TGTGCCAGCAGCCCGGGACAGGGAACCTACGAGCAGTACTTC
TRBJ2-1 | TRBV6-1 | TRBD2 | few | CASSAPSGSYNEQFF | TGTGCCAGCAGTGCACCTAGCGGGAGCTACAATGAGCAGTTCTTC
TRBJ1-3 | TRBV6-1 | TRBD1 | many | CASSRTGEAGNTIYF | TGTGCCAGCAGTAGGACAGGGGAAGCTGGAAACACCATATATTTT
TRBJ1-1 | TRBV18 | TRBD1 | many | CASSLGQGHTEAFF | TGTGCCAGCTCACTGGGACAGGGACACACTGAAGCTTTCTTT
TRBJ2-7 | TRBV27 | TRBD2 | many | CASRGSGKAYEQYF | TGTGCCAGCAGGGGGAGCGGGAAGGCCTACGAGCAGTACTTC
TRBJ2-1 | TRBV7-3 | NA | NA | CASSLGASSSYNEQFF | TGTGCCAGCAGCCTAGGGGCTTCCTCCTCATACAATGAGCAGTTCTTC
TRBJ2-1 | TRBV18 | TRBD1 | NA | CASSLPWDRGRYNEQFF | TGTGCCAGCTCCCTACCCTGGGACAGGGGGCGGTACAATGAGCAGTTCTTC
TRBJ2-7 | TRBV18 | TRBD1 | NA | CASSPARTGVSYEQYF | TGTGCCAGCTCACCTGCTCGGACAGGGGTCTCCTACGAGCAGTACTTC
TRBJ2-1 | TRBV28 | NA | NA | CASSPATLARNEQFF | TGTGCCAGCAGTCCGGCAACCCTAGCGCGCAATGAGCAGTTCTTC
TRBJ2-7 | TRBV5-1 | TRBD1 | NA | CASSRQGAGSYEQYF | TGCGCCAGCAGCCGACAGGGGGCTGGCTCCTACGAGCAGTACTTC
TRBJ2-7 | TRBV10-3 | TRBD1 | few | CAISEPRDRPYEQYF | TGTGCCATCAGTGAGCCCCGGGACAGACCCTACGAGCAGTACTTC
TRBJ2-1 | TRBV7-3 | NA | NA | CASSDSYNEQFF | TGTGCCAGCTCCGACTCCTACAATGAGCAGTTCTTC
TRBJ1-2 | TRBV28 | TRBD1 | NA | CASSLQGALGYTF | TGTGCCAGCAGTCTACAGGGGGCCCTTGGCTACACCTTC
TRBJ2-1 | TRBV7-6 | TRBD2 | NA | CASSPGTSGRLNEQFF | TGTGCCAGCAGCCCTGGGACTAGCGGGAGGCTCAATGAGCAGTTCTTC
TRBJ1-5 | TRBV30 | TRBD1 | NA | CAWAGTGKNNQPQHF | TGTGCCTGGGCCGGGACAGGGAAAAACAATCAGCCCCAGCATTTT
TRBJ2-3 | TRBV19 | TRBD1 | once | CASSIQGVPDTQYF | TGTGCCAGTAGTATCCAGGGGGTACCAGATACGCAGTATTTT
TRBJ1-1 | TRBV19 | TRBD1 | NA | CASSPGRGRLETEAFF | TGTGCCAGTAGCCCTGGGAGGGGGCGCTTAGAAACTGAAGCTTTCTTT
TRBJ2-3 | TRBV11-3 | TRBD2 | NA | CASSQLAGGTDTQYF | TGTGCCAGCAGCCAACTAGCGGGGGGCACAGATACGCAGTATTTT
TRBJ1-5 | TRBV28 | NA | few | CASSRTVNQPQHF | TGTGCCAGCAGTAGGACAGTGAATCAGCCCCAGCATTTT
TRBJ2-5 | TRBV5-6 | TRBD1 | NA | CASSSLPRDSPKETQYF | TGTGCCAGCAGCTCACTCCCAAGGGACAGTCCAAAAGAGACCCAGTACTTC
TRBJ2-1 | TRBV30 | NA | NA | CAWSATIFSLDEQFF | TGTGCCTGGAGTGCCACTATATTTTCCCTCGATGAGCAGTTCTTC
TRBJ2-7 | TRBV21-1 | NA | NA | CASSKKPGLSDEQYF | TGTGCCAGCAGCAAAAAGCCGGGCCTCTCGGACGAGCAGTACTTC
TRBJ2-5 | TRBV5-1 | NA | NA | CASSLGFGETQYF | TGCGCCAGCAGCTTGGGGTTCGGGGAGACCCAGTACTTC
TRBJ1-1 | TRBV6-6 | NA | NA | CASRRPGPDNTEAFF | TGTGCCAGCAGACGTCCGGGACCGGATAACACTGAAGCTTTCTTT
TRBJ2-7 | TRBV5-1 | TRBD2 | NA | CASSPPSGNYEQYF | TGCGCCAGCAGCCCACCTAGCGGGAACTACGAGCAGTACTTC
TRBJ2-5 | TRBV30 | NA | NA | CAWIKGRGGETQYF | TGTGCCTGGATAAAAGGCCGGGGAGGAGAGACCCAGTACTTC